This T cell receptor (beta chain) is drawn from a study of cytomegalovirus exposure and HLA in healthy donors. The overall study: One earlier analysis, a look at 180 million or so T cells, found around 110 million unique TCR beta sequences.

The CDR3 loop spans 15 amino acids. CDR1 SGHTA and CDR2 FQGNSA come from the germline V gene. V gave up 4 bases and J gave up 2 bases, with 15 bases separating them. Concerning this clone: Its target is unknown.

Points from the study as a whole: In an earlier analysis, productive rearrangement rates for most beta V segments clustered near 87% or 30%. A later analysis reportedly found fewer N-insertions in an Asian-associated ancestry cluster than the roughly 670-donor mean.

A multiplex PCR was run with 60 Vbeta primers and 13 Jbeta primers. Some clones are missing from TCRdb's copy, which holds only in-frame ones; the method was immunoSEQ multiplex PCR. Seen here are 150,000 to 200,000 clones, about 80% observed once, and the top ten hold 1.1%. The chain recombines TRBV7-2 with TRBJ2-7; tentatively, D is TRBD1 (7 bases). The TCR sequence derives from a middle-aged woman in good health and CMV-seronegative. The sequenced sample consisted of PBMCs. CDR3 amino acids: CASSSNGGTAYEQYF. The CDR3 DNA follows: TGTGCCAGCAGCTCGAATGGAGGGACAGCCTACGAGCAGTACTTC.